A selection of T cell receptor beta chains follows, all from one sample in a study of T cell repertoires in cytomegalovirus infection. Their antigens are not known. A single record per CDR3 protein comes from TCRdb applying MiXCR to the reads. This repertoire shows roughly 200,000 distinct CDR3 sequences, about 38% found once; its top ten account for around 60%. Here the sequenced sample was CD8+ T cells from cultured PBMCs, taken from culture after CMV antigen stimulation. All receptors come from a human donor in good health (CMV status not recorded). Some clones in this sample may be carry-over from other donors' samples. The CDR3 runs from the conserved cysteine through the conserved F or W. Fields, in order: V gene, D gene, clone size, J gene, CDR3 protein, CDR3 DNA. A D gene is named only where the DNA matches it firmly. Not all rows give a size; the values are once, few, many and, for expanded clones, a class.

v_gene: TRBV15
d_gene: -
abundance: -
j_gene: TRBJ2-7
CDR3aa: CATSHTGLGLDYEQYF
CDR3nt: TGTGCCACCAGCCATACCGGGTTGGGGCTAGACTACGAGCAGTACTTC

v_gene: TRBV2
d_gene: -
abundance: -
j_gene: TRBJ2-7
CDR3aa: CASSEWSAGDSYEQYF
CDR3nt: TGTGCCAGCAGTGAGTGGTCGGCGGGCGACTCCTACGAGCAGTACTTC

v_gene: TRBV12-3/TRBV12-4
d_gene: -
abundance: few
j_gene: TRBJ2-3
CDR3aa: CASSRTVDTQYF
CDR3nt: TGTGCCAGCAGCCGAACCGTGGATACGCAGTATTTT

v_gene: TRBV4-2
d_gene: -
abundance: -
j_gene: TRBJ1-2
CDR3aa: CASGDSRGYTF
CDR3nt: TGTGCCAGCGGCGATTCTAGGGGCTACACCTTC

v_gene: TRBV28
d_gene: -
abundance: few
j_gene: TRBJ2-2
CDR3aa: CASSFGELAGELFF
CDR3nt: TGTGCCAGCAGTTTTGGGGAATTAGCCGGGGAGCTGTTTTTT

v_gene: TRBV11-2
d_gene: TRBD1
abundance: -
j_gene: TRBJ1-1
CDR3aa: CASSFWDRGSNTEAFF
CDR3nt: TGTGCCAGCAGCTTTTGGGACAGGGGCTCGAACACTGAAGCTTTCTTT

v_gene: TRBV24-1
d_gene: -
abundance: few
j_gene: TRBJ1-1
CDR3aa: CATSGEMNTEAFF
CDR3nt: TGTGCCACCAGTGGGGAGATGAACACTGAAGCTTTCTTT

v_gene: TRBV2
d_gene: TRBD2
abundance: -
j_gene: TRBJ2-5
CDR3aa: CASSVGLAGETQYF
CDR3nt: TGTGCCAGCAGTGTGGGACTAGCGGGAGAGACCCAGTACTTC

v_gene: TRBV15
d_gene: -
abundance: -
j_gene: TRBJ2-7
CDR3aa: CATSRGGHQDEQYF
CDR3nt: TGTGCCACCAGCAGAGGTGGCCATCAGGACGAGCAGTACTTC

v_gene: TRBV29-1
d_gene: -
abundance: -
j_gene: TRBJ2-2
CDR3aa: CSVEGTKTRGRGELFF
CDR3nt: TGCAGCGTTGAAGGGACAAAAACTCGGGGGCGCGGGGAGCTGTTTTTT

v_gene: TRBV25-1
d_gene: -
abundance: -
j_gene: TRBJ1-1
CDR3aa: CASTSSLRAFF
CDR3nt: TGTGCCAGCACATCTTCCTTGAGAGCTTTCTTT

v_gene: TRBV11-2
d_gene: -
abundance: many
j_gene: TRBJ1-5
CDR3aa: CASSEGRGQPQHF
CDR3nt: TGTGCCAGCAGTGAAGGACGGGGACAGCCCCAGCATTTT

v_gene: TRBV7-3
d_gene: TRBD1
abundance: few
j_gene: TRBJ1-4
CDR3aa: CASSTTGTEGEKLFF
CDR3nt: TGTGCCAGCAGCACAACCGGGACAGAAGGTGAAAAACTGTTTTTT

v_gene: TRBV4-1
d_gene: TRBD1
abundance: -
j_gene: TRBJ1-2
CDR3aa: CASSQDQGEDYGYTF
CDR3nt: TGCGCCAGCAGCCAAGATCAGGGGGAAGACTATGGCTACACCTTC

v_gene: TRBV11-3
d_gene: -
abundance: few
j_gene: TRBJ2-1
CDR3aa: CASSLGTTSEQFF
CDR3nt: TGTGCCAGCAGCTTAGGGACCACTAGCGAGCAGTTCTTC

v_gene: TRBV7-2
d_gene: -
abundance: many
j_gene: TRBJ1-2
CDR3aa: CASSLEVSHYGYTF
CDR3nt: TGTGCCAGCAGCTTAGAAGTCAGTCACTATGGCTACACCTTC

v_gene: TRBV20-1
d_gene: TRBD2
abundance: -
j_gene: TRBJ2-1
CDR3aa: CSAVDSGRLYNEQFF
CDR3nt: TGCAGTGCGGTGGATAGCGGGAGATTATACAATGAGCAGTTCTTC

v_gene: TRBV7-9
d_gene: -
abundance: few
j_gene: TRBJ2-5
CDR3aa: CASSGWTQTQETQYF
CDR3nt: TGTGCCAGCTCCGGCTGGACTCAAACCCAAGAGACCCAGTACTTC

v_gene: TRBV7-6
d_gene: -
abundance: -
j_gene: TRBJ2-3
CDR3aa: CAGSPRGSGSDTDTQYF
CDR3nt: TGTGCCGGCAGCCCTCGGGGGTCAGGGTCGGACACAGATACGCAGTATTTT

v_gene: TRBV3-1
d_gene: TRBD2
abundance: few
j_gene: TRBJ2-5
CDR3aa: CASSLGTSGGYETQYF
CDR3nt: TGTGCCAGCAGCCTCGGGACTAGCGGTGGCTACGAGACCCAGTACTTC

v_gene: TRBV2
d_gene: TRBD1
abundance: -
j_gene: TRBJ1-5
CDR3aa: CASSEGTVSNQPQHF
CDR3nt: TGTGCCAGCAGTGAGGGGACAGTTAGCAATCAGCCCCAGCATTTT

v_gene: TRBV12-3/TRBV12-4
d_gene: TRBD1
abundance: -
j_gene: TRBJ1-1
CDR3aa: CASSVSGQGEAFF
CDR3nt: TGTGCCAGCAGTGTATCGGGACAGGGCGAAGCTTTCTTT

v_gene: TRBV25-1
d_gene: -
abundance: once
j_gene: TRBJ2-5
CDR3aa: CASTSTSQETQYF
CDR3nt: TGTGCCAGCACCTCGACTTCCCAAGAGACCCAGTACTTC

v_gene: TRBV12-3/TRBV12-4
d_gene: TRBD1
abundance: few
j_gene: TRBJ1-1
CDR3aa: CASSSSARTGVNTEAFF
CDR3nt: TGTGCCAGCAGTTCGTCCGCCCGGACAGGGGTGAACACTGAAGCTTTCTTT